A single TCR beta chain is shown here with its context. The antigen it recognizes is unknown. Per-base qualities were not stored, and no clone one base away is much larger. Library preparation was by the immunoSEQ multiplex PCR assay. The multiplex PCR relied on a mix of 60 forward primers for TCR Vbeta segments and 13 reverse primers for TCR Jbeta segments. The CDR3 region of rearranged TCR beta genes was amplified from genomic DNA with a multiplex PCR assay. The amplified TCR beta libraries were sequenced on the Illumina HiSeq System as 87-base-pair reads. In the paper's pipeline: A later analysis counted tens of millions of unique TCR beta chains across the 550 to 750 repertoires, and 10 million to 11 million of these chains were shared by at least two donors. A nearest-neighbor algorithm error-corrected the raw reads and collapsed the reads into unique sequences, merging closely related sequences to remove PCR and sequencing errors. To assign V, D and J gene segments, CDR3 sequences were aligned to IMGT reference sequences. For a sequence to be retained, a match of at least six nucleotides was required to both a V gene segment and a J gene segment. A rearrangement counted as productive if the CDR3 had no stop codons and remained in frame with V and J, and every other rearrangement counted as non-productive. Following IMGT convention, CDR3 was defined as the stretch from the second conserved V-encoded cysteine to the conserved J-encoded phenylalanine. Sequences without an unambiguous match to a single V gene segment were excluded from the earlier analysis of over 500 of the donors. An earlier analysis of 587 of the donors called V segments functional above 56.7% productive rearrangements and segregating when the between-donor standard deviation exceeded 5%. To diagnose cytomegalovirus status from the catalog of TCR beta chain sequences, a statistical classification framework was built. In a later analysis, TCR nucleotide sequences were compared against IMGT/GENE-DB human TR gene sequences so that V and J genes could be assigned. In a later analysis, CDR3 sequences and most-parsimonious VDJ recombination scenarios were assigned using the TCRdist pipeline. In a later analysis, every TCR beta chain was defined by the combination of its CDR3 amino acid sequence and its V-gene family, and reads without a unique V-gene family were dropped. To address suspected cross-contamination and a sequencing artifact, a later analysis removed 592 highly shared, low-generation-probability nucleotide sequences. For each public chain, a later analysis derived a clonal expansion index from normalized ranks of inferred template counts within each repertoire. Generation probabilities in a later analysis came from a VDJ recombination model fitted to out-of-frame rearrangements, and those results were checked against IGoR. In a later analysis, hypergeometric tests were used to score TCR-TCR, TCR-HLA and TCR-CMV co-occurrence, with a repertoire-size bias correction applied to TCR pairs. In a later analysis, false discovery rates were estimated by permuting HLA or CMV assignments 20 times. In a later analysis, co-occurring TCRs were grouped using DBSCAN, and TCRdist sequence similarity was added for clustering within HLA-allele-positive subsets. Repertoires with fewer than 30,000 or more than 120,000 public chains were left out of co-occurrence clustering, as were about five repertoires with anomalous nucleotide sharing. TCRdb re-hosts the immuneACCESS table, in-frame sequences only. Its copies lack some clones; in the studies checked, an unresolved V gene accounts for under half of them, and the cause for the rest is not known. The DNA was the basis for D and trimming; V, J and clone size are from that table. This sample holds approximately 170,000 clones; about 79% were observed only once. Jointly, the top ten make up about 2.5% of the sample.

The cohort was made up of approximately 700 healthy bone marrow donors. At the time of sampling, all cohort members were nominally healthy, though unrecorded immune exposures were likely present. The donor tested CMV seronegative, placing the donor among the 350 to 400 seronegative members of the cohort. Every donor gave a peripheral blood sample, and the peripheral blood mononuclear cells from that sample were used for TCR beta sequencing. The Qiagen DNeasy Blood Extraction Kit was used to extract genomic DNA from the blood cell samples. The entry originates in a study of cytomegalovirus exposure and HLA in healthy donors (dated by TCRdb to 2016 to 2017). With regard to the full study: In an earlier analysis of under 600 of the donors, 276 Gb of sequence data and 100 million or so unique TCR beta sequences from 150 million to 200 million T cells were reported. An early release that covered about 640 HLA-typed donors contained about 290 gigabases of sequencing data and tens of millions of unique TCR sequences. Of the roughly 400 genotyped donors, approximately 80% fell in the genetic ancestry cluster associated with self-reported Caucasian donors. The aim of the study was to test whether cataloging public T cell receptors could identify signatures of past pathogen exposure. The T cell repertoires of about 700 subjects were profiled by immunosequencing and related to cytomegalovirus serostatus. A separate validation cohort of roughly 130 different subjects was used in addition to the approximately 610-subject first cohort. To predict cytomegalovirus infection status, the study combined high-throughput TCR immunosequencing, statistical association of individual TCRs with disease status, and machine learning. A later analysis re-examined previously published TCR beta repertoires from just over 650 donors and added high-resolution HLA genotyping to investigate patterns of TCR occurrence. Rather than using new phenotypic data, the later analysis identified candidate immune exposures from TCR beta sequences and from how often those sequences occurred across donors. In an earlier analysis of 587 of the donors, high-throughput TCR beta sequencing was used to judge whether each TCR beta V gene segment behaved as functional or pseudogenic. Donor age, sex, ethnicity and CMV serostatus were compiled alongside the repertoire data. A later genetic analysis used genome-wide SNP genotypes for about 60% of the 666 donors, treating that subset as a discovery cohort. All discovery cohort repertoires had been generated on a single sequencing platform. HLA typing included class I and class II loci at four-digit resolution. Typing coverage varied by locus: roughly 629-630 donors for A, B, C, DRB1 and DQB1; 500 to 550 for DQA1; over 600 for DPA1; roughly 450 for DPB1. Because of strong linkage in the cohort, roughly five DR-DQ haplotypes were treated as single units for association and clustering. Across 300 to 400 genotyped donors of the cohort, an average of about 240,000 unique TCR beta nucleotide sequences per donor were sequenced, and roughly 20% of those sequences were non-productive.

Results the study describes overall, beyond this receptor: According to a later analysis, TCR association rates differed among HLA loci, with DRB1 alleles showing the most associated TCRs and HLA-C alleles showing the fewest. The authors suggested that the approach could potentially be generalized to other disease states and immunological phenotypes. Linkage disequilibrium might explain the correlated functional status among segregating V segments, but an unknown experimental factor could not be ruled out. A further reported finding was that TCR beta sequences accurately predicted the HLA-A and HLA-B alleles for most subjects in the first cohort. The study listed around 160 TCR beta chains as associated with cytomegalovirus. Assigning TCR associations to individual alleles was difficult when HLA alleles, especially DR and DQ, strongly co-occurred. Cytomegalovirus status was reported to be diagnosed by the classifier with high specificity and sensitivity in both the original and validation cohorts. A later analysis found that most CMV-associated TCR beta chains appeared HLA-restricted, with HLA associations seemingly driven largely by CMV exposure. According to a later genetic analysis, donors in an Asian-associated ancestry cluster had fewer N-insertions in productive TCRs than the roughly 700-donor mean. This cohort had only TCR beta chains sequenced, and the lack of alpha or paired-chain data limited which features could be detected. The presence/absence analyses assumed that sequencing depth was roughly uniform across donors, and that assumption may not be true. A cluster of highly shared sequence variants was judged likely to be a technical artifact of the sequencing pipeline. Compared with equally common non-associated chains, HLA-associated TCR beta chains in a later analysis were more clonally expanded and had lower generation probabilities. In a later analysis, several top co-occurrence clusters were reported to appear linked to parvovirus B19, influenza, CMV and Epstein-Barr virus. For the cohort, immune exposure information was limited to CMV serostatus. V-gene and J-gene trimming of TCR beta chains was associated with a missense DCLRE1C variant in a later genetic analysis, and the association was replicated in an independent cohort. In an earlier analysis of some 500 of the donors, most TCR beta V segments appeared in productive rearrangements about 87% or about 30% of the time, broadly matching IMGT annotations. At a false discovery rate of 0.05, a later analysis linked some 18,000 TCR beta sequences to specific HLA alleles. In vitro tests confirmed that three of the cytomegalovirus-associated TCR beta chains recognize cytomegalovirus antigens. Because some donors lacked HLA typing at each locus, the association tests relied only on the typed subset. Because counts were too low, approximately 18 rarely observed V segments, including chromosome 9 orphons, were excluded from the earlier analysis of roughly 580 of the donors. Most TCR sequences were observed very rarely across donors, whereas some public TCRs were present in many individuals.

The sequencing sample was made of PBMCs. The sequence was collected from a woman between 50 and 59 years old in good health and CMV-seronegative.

The CDR3 is CASSLAEGVAFF. The nucleotide sequence reads TGTGCCAGCAGCTTGGCCGAGGGAGTTGCTTTCTTT. Recombination joined TRBV5-5 with TRBJ1-1; the D gene cannot be named for sure. Trimming at the junction amounts to 0 bases on V and 11 bases on J, and the germline ends lie 11 bases apart. The germline V gene (reference sequence) supplies CDR1 SGHKS and CDR2 YYEKEE. From its cysteine to its phenylalanine, the CDR3 spans 12 amino acids. The read is trimmed to its CDR3 DNA, 36 bases read in frame from base 1.